Listed below are T cell receptor beta chains from one sample, sequenced in a study of T cells in Graves' hyperthyroidism and ophthalmopathy. TCRdb redid the calling of the multiplex PCR reads with MiXCR, one entry per CDR3 protein. The data contain more than 500,000 distinct CDR3 sequences, approximately 16% of them singletons. Material for sequencing was blood. The receptors here all came from a woman aged 30 to 39 with Graves' ophthalmopathy. Each CDR3 is given with its conserved first and last residue. The order of the fields is J gene, V gene, clone size, CDR3 protein. Rows may omit the clone size; those that give it use once, few, many or a size class.

TRBJ1-1,TRBV6-1,many,CASREDTMNTEAFF
TRBJ2-1,TRBV6-2/TRBV6-3,many,CASSYAKNEQFF
TRBJ2-4,TRBV7-3,many,CASSLTPSGTDIQYF
TRBJ2-7,TRBV7-2,many,CASSLLPLASLYEQYF
TRBJ2-7,TRBV19,.,CASSIASAPYEQYF
TRBJ2-5,TRBV28,many,CASSLKTGRGEETQYF
TRBJ1-4,TRBV4-3,few,CASSQDRPAGEKLFF
TRBJ1-1,TRBV6-1,.,CASSKPHTGGTEAFF
TRBJ1-5,TRBV2,.,CASVRNSNQPQHF
TRBJ1-2,TRBV7-2,few,CASSLWQGNYGYTF
TRBJ2-7,TRBV9,few,CASSVGPPNEQYF
TRBJ2-3,TRBV7-2,.,CASGPPDTQYF
TRBJ2-7,TRBV7-2,.,CASSPDYTTYEQYF
TRBJ2-3,TRBV4-3,few,CASSQDVFRDRAGDTQYF
TRBJ2-7,TRBV7-2,.,CASSLMDRNSYEQYF
TRBJ1-5,TRBV20-1,few,CSAREELDQPQHF
TRBJ2-7,TRBV6-2/TRBV6-3,.,CASTVPPSDEQYF
TRBJ2-1,TRBV12-3/TRBV12-4,many,CASSLSDEQFF
TRBJ2-3,TRBV5-4,.,CASSLELGGTDTQYF
TRBJ1-4,TRBV6-1,few,CASSELSGQGDEKLFF
TRBJ1-1,TRBV5-5,few,CASSYGQGRGTTEAFF
TRBJ1-1,TRBV10-3,few,CAISDIGDEAFF
TRBJ2-7,TRBV6-1,few,CASSIARSGYEQYF
TRBJ2-7,TRBV30,many,CAWSAKGLAGGRSYEQYF
TRBJ2-5,TRBV28,.,CASNNNPETQYF
TRBJ2-2,TRBV28,few,CASSILAGNTGELFF
TRBJ1-5,TRBV28,many,CASSYSKGQPQHF